The clone carrying this T cell receptor (beta chain) was seen a few times. Antigen: not known. Quantitative 5'-RACE with molecular barcodes was used to make the TCR beta libraries. In TCRdb, the 5' RACE reads were re-called with MiXCR into one record per CDR3 protein. The sample carries 200,000 to 300,000 distinct CDR3 sequences, roughly 8.2% recorded once. The CDR3 loop spans 13 amino acids. V lost 6 bases and J lost 3, with 11 bases in between. The data belong to a study of CD8 T cells in ankylosing spondylitis. Findings and limits, study-wide: There were earlier reports of some motif variants in reactive arthritis synovial fluid and blood. Fewer than ten highly homologous variants made up a TCR beta motif that seemed to typify ankylosing spondylitis blood. In ankylosing spondylitis patients, matched synovial fluid reportedly showed significant enrichment of disease-linked clones.

The genes are TRBV12-3 or TRBV12-4 and TRBJ2-5; D is perhaps TRBD1 (5 bases). Sequenced: blood, either unsorted or a sorted T cell fraction (not recorded which). The TCR sequence derives from a female donor with ankylosing spondylitis or in good health (not recorded which). The CDR3 here is CASRPQEKETQYF. As DNA, the CDR3 is TGTGCCAGCAGGCCACAGGAGAAAGAGACCCAGTACTTC.